The 24 T cell receptor beta chains given below trace back to one sample, sequenced in a study of T cells after yellow fever vaccination. One entry per CDR3 protein results from TCRdb running MiXCR on the 5' RACE reads. The table lists some 320,000 distinct CDR3 sequences, 3.5% to 5% of them singletons. Sequencing was performed on PBMCs, taken 15 days after the yellow fever booster vaccination. All receptors derive from a man aged 18-30 years who received the YFV17D yellow fever vaccine.

A few counts support this clonotype. The chain recombines TRBV3-1 with TRBJ2-5; 9 positions match TRBD2. This CDR3 is built from 17 residues. Germline V gene lookup returns CDR1 LGHDT and CDR2 YNNKEL (reference sequence). Germline trimming cut 0 bases from V and 5 bases from J; bases unmatched to any gene: 10. This CDR3 is CASSQERLAGSKETQYF. CDR3 coding DNA: TGTGCCAGCAGCCAAGAAAGGCTAGCGGGGAGTAAGGAGACCCAGTACTTC.

This clonotype appeared many times. The chain employs TRBV5-1 and TRBJ2-2; TRBD2 is a possible D gene (6 bases). V dropped 4 bases and J dropped 3 bases, with 10 bases sitting between them. Germline assignment: CDR1 SGHRS and CDR2 YFSETQ. This CDR3 has 14 residues. This CDR3 is CASSKLAHTGELFF. The CDR3 DNA is TGCGCCAGCAGCAAACTAGCCCACACCGGGGAGCTGTTTTTT.

This clonotype was counted at least ten times. The CDR3 spells CAPFPQGAGMDIQYF. In nucleotides, the CDR3 is TGTGCCCCATTCCCCCAGGGGGCGGGGATGGACATTCAGTACTTC. V and J are TRBV7-6 and TRBJ2-4, with 8 bases aligning to TRBD1. CDR3 size: 15 residues. The germline CDR1 and CDR2 sequences are SGHVS and FNYEAQ. After removal of 11 bases from V and 8 bases from J, the junction contained 17 bases not matched to a gene. Full variable domain (missing parts from reference TRBV7-6 and TRBJ2-4): GAGVSQSPRYKVTKRGQDVALRCDPISGHVSLYWYRQALGQGPEFLTYFNYEAQQDKSGLPNDRFSAERPEGSISTLTIQRTEQRDSAMYRCAPFPQGAGMDIQYFGAGTRLSVL.

Concerning this clonotype: This may come from a read error, since a much larger clone is one base off. The chain uses TRBV7-9 and TRBJ2-3, with TRBD1 matching over 10 bases. The CDR3 sequence is 16 residues long. The germline CDR1 and CDR2 sequences are SEHNR and FQNEAQ (reference sequence). After removal of 5 bases from V and 5 bases from J, the junction contained 10 bases not matched to a gene. The chain's CDR3 is CASSLGQGEWIDTQYF. DNA for the CDR3: TGTGCCAGCAGCCTCGGACAGGGGGAATGGATAGATACGCAGTATTTT.

The genes are TRBV4-3 and TRBJ2-1; D is uncertain. This CDR3 has 14 amino acids. The V gene lost 0 bases and the J gene lost 5 bases, with 8 bases spanning the gap. The V gene's germline CDR1 is LGHNA and CDR2 YSLEER. The CDR3 DNA follows: TGCGCCAGCAGCCAAGAAAGCAACGACAATGAGCAGTTCTTC. Its protein product is CASSQESNDNEQFF.

V is TRBV11-2 and J is TRBJ2-1; TRBD2 aligns across 12 bases. The germline V gene has CDR1 SGHAT and CDR2 FQNNGV. This CDR3 is 16 amino acids long. V lost 1 base and J lost 6; bases outside the gene matches: 4. DNA of the CDR3: TGTGCCAGCAGCTTAGCACTAGCGGGGGGCCTCAATGAGCAGTTCTTC. It specifies CASSLALAGGLNEQFF.

The chain is built from TRBV7-8 and TRBJ2-5, with a possible D match to TRBD2 (5 bases). This CDR3 has 14 residues. Trimming cost V 5 bases and J 5 bases, with 15 bases left between them. Germline-derived CDR1 and CDR2 are SGHVS and FQNEAQ. This chain's CDR3 is CASSAAGEAETQYF. CDR3 bases: TGTGCCAGCAGCGCCGCCGGGGAAGCGGAGACCCAGTACTTC.

This clonotype was counted a few times. The CDR3 DNA reads as TGTGCCAGCAGTTTCCAGGGGAATACTCAGCCCCAGCATTTT. Its translation is CASSFQGNTQPQHF. This chain connects TRBV12-3 or TRBV12-4 to TRBJ1-5; D possibly corresponds to TRBD1 (6 bases). CDR3 size: 14 residues. With 3 bases removed from V and 6 bases from J, the gap between germline ends came to 12 bases.

Many counts were recorded for this clonotype. The rearrangement links TRBV7-2 to TRBJ2-7; D might be TRBD1 (6 bases). Per germline, CDR1 SGHTA and CDR2 FQGNSA. The V end lost 0 bases, the J end lost 5 bases, and 11 bases lay between the germline ends. The CDR3 length is 14 residues. DNA for the CDR3: TGTGCCAGCAGCTTAGCGAGGGGACACCACGAGCAGTACTTC. The encoded protein is CASSLARGHHEQYF.

This clonotype was counted many times. The chain recombines TRBV12-3 or TRBV12-4 with TRBJ1-1; D remains ambiguous. Trimming removed 4 bases at V and 3 bases at J, with 24 bases between. This CDR3 is built from 18 residues. CDR3 coding DNA: TGTGCCAGCAGTTCCCGTACCCTTTTCCGTAGGTCCTACACTGAAGCTTTCTTT. This gives the protein CASSSRTLFRRSYTEAFF.

This clonotype has a count of ten or more. V gene TRBV18 combines with J gene TRBJ2-3, with D unclear. Deletions cut 2 bases from V and 7 bases from J, with 13 bases between. Germline V CDR1 and CDR2: KGHSH, LQKENI. This CDR3 has 14 amino acids. The CDR3 region has the DNA TGTGCCAGCTCACCAGCCCCTATCCGCCATACGCAGTATTTT. It encodes CASSPAPIRHTQYF.

V is TRBV7-2 and J is TRBJ1-1, with 8 bases identical to TRBD1. The CDR3 runs to 14 residues. After removal of 5 bases from V and 7 bases from J, the junction contained 9 bases not matched to a gene. The germline V gene encodes CDR1 SGHTA and CDR2 FQGNSA. As DNA, the CDR3 is TGTGCCAGCAGCGGCCAGGGGGCCGGTCTTGAAGCTTTCTTT. Residues: CASSGQGAGLEAFF.

A few counts support this clonotype. This sequence joins TRBV7-3 and TRBJ2-3; either TRBD1 or TRBD2 may fit D (6 bases each). Trimming shortened V by 4 bases and J by 2 bases, and 10 bases separated the two germline ends. This CDR3 has 14 residues. Germline V lookup: CDR1 SGHTA, CDR2 FQGTGA. CDR3 DNA sequence: TGTGCCAGCAGCTCGGGGGCTTCCACAGATACGCAGTATTTT. Protein: CASSSGASTDTQYF.

The sample holds many counts of this clonotype. The chain combines TRBV6-5 with TRBJ2-3; 15 bases are a match to TRBD2. V lost 6 bases and J lost 1; bases outside the gene matches: 5. Per the germline V gene, CDR1 is MNHEY and CDR2 is SVGAGI. This CDR3 contains 17 residues. Written as DNA, the CDR3 is TGTGCCAGCAGCCGCGGGACTAGCGGGGGGCGCACAGATACGCAGTATTTT. This sequence encodes CASSRGTSGGRTDTQYF.

This clonotype was seen only a few times. The CDR3 region is CASSPGFGNQPQHF. In DNA form, the CDR3 reads TGTGCCAGCAGCCCCGGGTTCGGAAATCAGCCCCAGCATTTT. The chain couples TRBV5-6 to TRBJ1-5; D is unclear. Trimming stripped 4 bases from V and 4 bases from J, with 12 bases between. This CDR3 spans 14 amino acids. In germline, CDR1 is SGHDT, CDR2 YYEEEE.

This clonotype was counted only a few times. V gene TRBV7-2 combines with J gene TRBJ2-1; TRBD2 might be the D (5 bases). V lost 3 bases, J lost 3 bases, and 12 bases lay in between. Germline loops: CDR1 SGHTA, CDR2 FQGNSA. This CDR3 has 15 amino acids. The CDR3 DNA is TGTGCCAGCAGCTTCGACATAGGGAGCTACAATGAGCAGTTCTTC. Translating gives CASSFDIGSYNEQFF.

This clonotype was found many times. The chain couples TRBV10-3 to TRBJ2-5; D might be TRBD1 (5 bases). From germline, CDR1 is ENHRY and CDR2 SYGVKD. Trimming shortened V by 3 bases and J by 2 bases, and 7 bases separated the two germline ends. There are 13 residues in the CDR3. The CDR3 DNA follows: TGTGCCATCAGTGACAGGGATCAAGAGACCCAGTACTTC. Translation gives CAISDRDQETQYF.

This clonotype has ten or more counts. The chain carries TRBV5-6 and TRBJ1-5; D is uncertain. Trimming left V 4 bases short and J 9 bases short, with 14 bases between. The CDR3 has 13 amino acids. From germline, CDR1 is SGHDT and CDR2 YYEEEE. The chain's CDR3 is CASSTREAGPQHF. The CDR3 coding sequence is TGTGCCAGCAGCACCCGGGAGGCCGGGCCCCAGCATTTT.

The sample holds many counts of this clonotype. The genes are TRBV27 and TRBJ1-1, with 7 bases lining up with TRBD1. Germline loops: CDR1 MNHEY, CDR2 SMNVEV (reference sequence). The CDR3 runs to 15 residues. The ends lost 6 bases at V and 3 bases at J; junction bases unmatched: 10. The CDR3 protein is CASSISTGEHTEAFF. The CDR3 bases are TGTGCCAGCAGCATCTCCACAGGGGAACACACTGAAGCTTTCTTT.

This clonotype was picked up a small number of times. The J gene is TRBJ2-3, the V gene TRBV7-2; D is unresolved. V was clipped by 5 bases and J by 5 bases, with 5 bases between them. Germline CDR1 reads SGHTA; CDR2 reads FQGNSA. The CDR3 runs 11 residues. The CDR3 is CASSRIDTQYF. The CDR3 coding sequence is TGTGCCAGCAGCCGTATAGATACGCAGTATTTT.

This clonotype was detected only a few times. J is TRBJ1-5 and V is TRBV7-2, with D uncertain. The germline CDR1 and CDR2 sequences are SGHTA and FQGNSA. V was pared by 5 bases and J by 1 base, with 12 bases between. The length of the CDR3 is 15 residues. The CDR3 nucleotides are TGTGCCAGCAGCGAGGACCGGCGGAGCAATCAGCCCCAGCATTTT. As protein: CASSEDRRSNQPQHF.

This clonotype has ten or more counts. This rearrangement joins TRBV29-1 to TRBJ2-3, with TRBD1 matching 11 bases. V was pared by 7 bases and J by 0 bases, with 3 bases of the junction left unmatched. Germline V gene sequence: CDR1 SQVTM, CDR2 ANQGSEA. This CDR3 contains 14 residues. This CDR3 reads CSAGQGASTDTQYF. The CDR3 bases are TGCAGCGCCGGACAGGGGGCTAGCACAGATACGCAGTATTTT.

This clonotype has only a few counts. The chain couples TRBV4-2 to TRBJ1-4; TRBD1 aligns across 9 bases. The germline V gene encodes CDR1 LGHNA and CDR2 YNFKEQ. The V gene end was trimmed by 0 bases and the J gene end by 6 bases; junction bases not matched to a gene: 8. The CDR3 is made up of 17 amino acids. The chain's CDR3 is CASSQDPDRGSDEKLFF. CDR3 sequence (DNA): TGTGCCAGCAGCCAAGATCCGGACAGGGGATCCGATGAAAAACTGTTTTTT.

This clonotype was seen ten or more times. The CDR3 DNA sequence: TGTGCCAGCAGTCACGTGGGGGGCGATGGTGAAAAACTGTTTTTT. Translating gives CASSHVGGDGEKLFF. The V call is TRBV3-1, the J call TRBJ1-4, with D perhaps TRBD1 (6 bases). CDR3 length: 15 amino acids. Germline CDR1 LGHDT, CDR2 YNNKEL (reference sequence). Trimming removed 6 bases at V and 7 bases at J, with 18 bases between. The full variable domain, rest sourced from reference TRBV3-1 and TRBJ1-4, is DTAVSQTPKYLVTQMGNDKSIKCEQNLGHDTMYWYKQDSKKFLKIMFSYNNKELIINETVPNRFSPKSPDKAHLNLHINSLELGDSAVYFCASSHVGGDGEKLFFGSGTQLSVL.